This T cell receptor beta chain derives from a study of T cells in Graves' hyperthyroidism and ophthalmopathy. This CDR3 is 15 amino acids long. The trim removed 5 bases at V and 4 bases at J, leaving 9 bases unmatched. Germline V gene lookup returns CDR1 SNHLY and CDR2 FYNNEI. Among the patients, aged 18 to 65, hyperthyroidism was newly diagnosed and had lasted under 2 months. Pregnant or lactating patients were excluded, as were those with uncontrolled infection or other autoimmune disease. Researchers took RNA transcripts and amplified the TCR beta CDR3 regions from them. HTBI primers were the set used in a first-round RT-PCR of the TCR CDR3. TCRdb recomputed calls from the multiplex PCR reads with MiXCR, one row per CDR3 protein. The sample contains approximately 560,000 distinct CDR3 sequences, more than 45% of which appear only once.

The source is a woman between 18 and 30 years old with Graves' hyperthyroidism. Sequenced input: peripheral blood or thyroid tissue (not recorded which). The rearrangement joins TRBV2 to TRBJ2-7; 9 bases map to TRBD1. As DNA, the CDR3 is TGTGCCAGCAGTTACTCGATAGGGACAGGGTACGAGCAGTACTTC. This codes for CASSYSIGTGYEQYF.